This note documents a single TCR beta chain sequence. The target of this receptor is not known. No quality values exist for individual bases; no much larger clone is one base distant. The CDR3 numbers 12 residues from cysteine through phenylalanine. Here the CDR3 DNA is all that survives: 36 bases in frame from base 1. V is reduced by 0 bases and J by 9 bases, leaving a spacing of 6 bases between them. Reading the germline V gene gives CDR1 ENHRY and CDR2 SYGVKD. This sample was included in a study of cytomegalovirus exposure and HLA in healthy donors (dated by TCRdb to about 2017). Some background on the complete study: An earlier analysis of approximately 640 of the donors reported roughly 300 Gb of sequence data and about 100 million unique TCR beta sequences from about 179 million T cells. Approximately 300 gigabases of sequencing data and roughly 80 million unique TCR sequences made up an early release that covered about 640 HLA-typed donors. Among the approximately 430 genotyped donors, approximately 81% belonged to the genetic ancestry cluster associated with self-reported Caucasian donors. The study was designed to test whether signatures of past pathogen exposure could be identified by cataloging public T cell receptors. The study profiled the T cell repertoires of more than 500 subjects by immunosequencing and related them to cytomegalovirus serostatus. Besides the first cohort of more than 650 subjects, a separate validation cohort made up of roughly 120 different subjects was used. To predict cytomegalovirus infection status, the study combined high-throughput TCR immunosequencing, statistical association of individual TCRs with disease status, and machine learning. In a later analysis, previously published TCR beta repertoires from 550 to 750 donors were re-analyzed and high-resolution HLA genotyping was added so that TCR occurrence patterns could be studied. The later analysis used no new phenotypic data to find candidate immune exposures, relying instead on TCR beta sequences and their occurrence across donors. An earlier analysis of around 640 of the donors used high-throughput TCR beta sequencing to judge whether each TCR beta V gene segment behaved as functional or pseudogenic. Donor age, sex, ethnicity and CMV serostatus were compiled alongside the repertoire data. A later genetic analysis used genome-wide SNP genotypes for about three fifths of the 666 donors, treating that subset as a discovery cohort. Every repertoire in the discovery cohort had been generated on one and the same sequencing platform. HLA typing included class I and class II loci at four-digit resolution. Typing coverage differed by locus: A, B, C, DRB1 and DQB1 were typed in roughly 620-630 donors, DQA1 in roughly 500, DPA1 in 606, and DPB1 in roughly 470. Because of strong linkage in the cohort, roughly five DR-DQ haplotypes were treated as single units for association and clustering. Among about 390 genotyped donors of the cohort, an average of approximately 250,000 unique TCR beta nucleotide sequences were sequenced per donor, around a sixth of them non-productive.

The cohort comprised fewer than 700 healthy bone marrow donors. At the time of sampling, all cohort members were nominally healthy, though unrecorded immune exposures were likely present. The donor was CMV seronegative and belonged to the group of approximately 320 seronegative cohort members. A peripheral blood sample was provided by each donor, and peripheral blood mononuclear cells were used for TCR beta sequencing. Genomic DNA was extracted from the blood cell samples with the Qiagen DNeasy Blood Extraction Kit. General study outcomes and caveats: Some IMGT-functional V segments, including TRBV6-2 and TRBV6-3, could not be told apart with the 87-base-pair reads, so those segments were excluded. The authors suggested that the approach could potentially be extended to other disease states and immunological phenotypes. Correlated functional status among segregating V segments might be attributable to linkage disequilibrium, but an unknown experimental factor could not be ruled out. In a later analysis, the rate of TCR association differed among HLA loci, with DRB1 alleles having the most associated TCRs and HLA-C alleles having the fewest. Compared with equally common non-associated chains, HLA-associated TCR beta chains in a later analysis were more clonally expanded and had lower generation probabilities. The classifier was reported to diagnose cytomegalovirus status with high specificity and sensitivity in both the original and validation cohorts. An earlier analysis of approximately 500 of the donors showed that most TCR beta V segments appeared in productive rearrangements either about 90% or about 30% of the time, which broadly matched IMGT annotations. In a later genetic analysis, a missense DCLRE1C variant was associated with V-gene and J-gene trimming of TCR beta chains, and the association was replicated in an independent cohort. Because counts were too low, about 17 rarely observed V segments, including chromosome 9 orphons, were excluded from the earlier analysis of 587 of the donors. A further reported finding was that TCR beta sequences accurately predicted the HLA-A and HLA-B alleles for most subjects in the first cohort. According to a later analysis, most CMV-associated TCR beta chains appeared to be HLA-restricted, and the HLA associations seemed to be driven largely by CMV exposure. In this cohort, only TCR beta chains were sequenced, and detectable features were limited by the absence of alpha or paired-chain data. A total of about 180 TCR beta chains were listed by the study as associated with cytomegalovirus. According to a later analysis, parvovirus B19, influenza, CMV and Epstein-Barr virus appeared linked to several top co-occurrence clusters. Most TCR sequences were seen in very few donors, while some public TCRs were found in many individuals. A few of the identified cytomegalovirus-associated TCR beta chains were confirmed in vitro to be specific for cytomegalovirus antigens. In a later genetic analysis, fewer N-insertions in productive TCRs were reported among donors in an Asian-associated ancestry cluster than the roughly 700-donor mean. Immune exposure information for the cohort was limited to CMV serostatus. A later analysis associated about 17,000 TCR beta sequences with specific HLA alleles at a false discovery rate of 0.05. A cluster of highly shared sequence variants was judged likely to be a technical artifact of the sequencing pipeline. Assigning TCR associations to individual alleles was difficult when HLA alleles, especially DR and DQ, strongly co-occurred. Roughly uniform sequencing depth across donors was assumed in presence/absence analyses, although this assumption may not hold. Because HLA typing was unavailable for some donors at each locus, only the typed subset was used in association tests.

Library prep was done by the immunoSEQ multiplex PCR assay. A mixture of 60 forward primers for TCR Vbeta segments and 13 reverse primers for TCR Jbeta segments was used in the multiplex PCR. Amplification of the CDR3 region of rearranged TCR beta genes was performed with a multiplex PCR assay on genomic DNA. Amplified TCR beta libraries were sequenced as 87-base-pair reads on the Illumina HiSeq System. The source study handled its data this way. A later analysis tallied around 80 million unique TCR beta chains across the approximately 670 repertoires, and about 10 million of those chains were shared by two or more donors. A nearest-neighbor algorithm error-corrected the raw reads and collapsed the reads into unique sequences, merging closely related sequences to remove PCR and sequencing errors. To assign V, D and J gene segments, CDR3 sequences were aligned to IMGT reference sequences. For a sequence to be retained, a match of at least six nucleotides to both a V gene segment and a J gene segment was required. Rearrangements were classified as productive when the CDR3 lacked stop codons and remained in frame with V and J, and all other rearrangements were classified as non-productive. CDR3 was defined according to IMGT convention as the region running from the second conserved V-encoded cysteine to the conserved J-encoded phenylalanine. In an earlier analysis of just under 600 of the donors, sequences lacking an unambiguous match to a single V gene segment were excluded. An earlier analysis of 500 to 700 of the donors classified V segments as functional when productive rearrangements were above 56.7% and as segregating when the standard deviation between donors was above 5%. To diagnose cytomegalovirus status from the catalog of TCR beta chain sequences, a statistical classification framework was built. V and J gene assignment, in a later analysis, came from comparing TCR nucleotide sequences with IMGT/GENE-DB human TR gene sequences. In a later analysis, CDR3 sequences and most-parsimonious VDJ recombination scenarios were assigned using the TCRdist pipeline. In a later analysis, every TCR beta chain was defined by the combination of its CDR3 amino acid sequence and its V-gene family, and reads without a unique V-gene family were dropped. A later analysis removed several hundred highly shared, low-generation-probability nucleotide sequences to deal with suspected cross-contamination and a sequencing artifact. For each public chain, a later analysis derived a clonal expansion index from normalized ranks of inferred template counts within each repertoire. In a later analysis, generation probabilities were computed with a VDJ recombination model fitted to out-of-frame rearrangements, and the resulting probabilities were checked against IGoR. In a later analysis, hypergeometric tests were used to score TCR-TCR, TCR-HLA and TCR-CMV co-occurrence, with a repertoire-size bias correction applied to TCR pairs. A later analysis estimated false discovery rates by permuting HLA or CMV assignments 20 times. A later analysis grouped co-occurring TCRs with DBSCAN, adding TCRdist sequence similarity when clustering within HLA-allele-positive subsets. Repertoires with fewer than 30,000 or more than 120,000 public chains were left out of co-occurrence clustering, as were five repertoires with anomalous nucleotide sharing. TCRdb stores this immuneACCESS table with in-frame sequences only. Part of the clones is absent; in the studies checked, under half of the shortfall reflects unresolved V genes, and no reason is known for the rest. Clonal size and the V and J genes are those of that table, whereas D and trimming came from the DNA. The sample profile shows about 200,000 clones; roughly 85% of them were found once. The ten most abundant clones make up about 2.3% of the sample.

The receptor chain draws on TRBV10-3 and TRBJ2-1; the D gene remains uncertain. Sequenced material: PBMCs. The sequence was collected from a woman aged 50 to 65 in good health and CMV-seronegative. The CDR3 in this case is CAISESEVEQFF. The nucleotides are TGTGCCATCAGTGAGTCTGAGGTTGAGCAGTTCTTC.